These 27 T cell receptor beta chains were all obtained from the same sample, sequenced in a study of regulatory T cells in long-lasting Graves disease. Relying on iRepertoire HTBI primers and Arm-PCR of CDR3 regions, the team built TCR beta libraries. TCRdb ran MiXCR on the multiplex PCR reads and lists one entry per CDR3 protein. The sample contains about 520,000 distinct CDR3 sequences, around 11% of which appear only once. Time point reported: newly diagnosed GD, antithyroid drugs for less than 3 months. PBMCs provided the RNA from which the TCR library was made. The same data also went into a second study, on T cells in Graves' hyperthyroidism and ophthalmopathy.

The specimen was peripheral blood mononuclear cells (PBMCs), collected at new diagnosis, from a patient treated with antithyroid drugs. The receptors shown here come from a woman in her twenties or thirties with Graves disease.

Ten or more counts support this clonotype. This rearrangement joins TRBV20-1 to TRBJ2-7, with TRBD2 matching 12 bases. Per the germline V gene, CDR1 is DFQATT and CDR2 is SNEGSKA (reference sequence). The V and J ends lost 3 bases and 4 bases, in that order; junction bases with no gene match: 7. This CDR3 spans 15 amino acids. The DNA for the CDR3 is TGCAGTGCTAGGCCGACTAGCGGGAGAATATACGAGCAGTACTTC. Amino acids: CSARPTSGRIYEQYF.

V is TRBV19 and J is TRBJ2-1; D remains unclear. V lost 5 bases, J lost 8 bases, and 7 bases lay in between. The CDR3 contains 11 residues. Germline assignment: CDR1 LNHDA and CDR2 SQIVND (reference sequence). CDR3 sequence reads: CASSPGYEQFF. The CDR3 DNA reads as TGTGCCAGTAGTCCCGGGTATGAGCAGTTCTTC.

This clonotype was seen only once. The chain links TRBV20-1 to TRBJ1-1; a weak D match, TRBD1 (6 bases). The CDR3 runs to 15 residues. Germline CDR1 reads DFQATT; CDR2 reads SNEGSKA (reference sequence). Trimming stripped 0 bases from V and 5 bases from J, with 16 bases between. As DNA, the CDR3 is TGCAGTGCTAGAGATTCCTTGAGGGGGGTTACTGAAGCTTTCTTT. It codes for CSARDSLRGVTEAFF.

This clonotype was counted only a few times. A single base separates this from a much larger clone, so it may be a read error. J is TRBJ2-5 and V is TRBV27; D tentatively fits TRBD1 or TRBD2 (5 bases each). This CDR3 is 13 amino acids long. Germline loops: CDR1 MNHEY, CDR2 SMNVEV (reference sequence). The CDR3 loop reads CAGRDGPKETQYF. CDR3 in DNA: TGTGCCGGCAGGGACGGTCCCAAAGAGACCCAGTACTTC.

Regarding this clonotype: A much larger clone differs by one base, so this may be a read error. The conserved phenylalanine or tryptophan normally closing the CDR3 is absent here, so this likely arose from a read error. DNA of the CDR3: TGTGCCAGCAGCTTAGTTACGGCATATGGCTACACCTTG. It is translated as CASSLVTAYGYTL. V and J are TRBV7-9 and TRBJ1-2, with no clear D. The CDR3 loop spans 13 amino acids. Trimming took off 1 base at V and 5 bases at J, with 8 bases between the two ends. The germline CDR1 and CDR2 sequences are SEHNR and FQNEAQ (reference sequence).

This clonotype was recorded at least ten times. The CDR3 DNA reads as TGCGCCAGCAGCCAAGGTTGGGACACTAGCTCCTACAATGAGCAGTTCTTC. Its protein is CASSQGWDTSSYNEQFF. The chain uses TRBV4-3 and TRBJ2-1; weak D call: TRBD1 (6 bases). V lost 1 base and J 0 bases, leaving 13 bases between the germline ends. The CDR3 has 17 residues. Germline V gene data show CDR1 as LGHNA and CDR2 as YSLEER.

This clonotype showed up many times. V usage is TRBV28 and J usage is TRBJ2-3, with D possibly TRBD2 on 6 matching bases. CDR3 length: 15 amino acids. V shed 5 bases and J shed 3 bases, with 15 bases lying between them. CDR1 and CDR2 from the germline V gene are MDHEN and SYDVKM. CDR3 sequence (DNA): TGTGCCAGCAGTGTCGGAGGGCTTGATACAGATACGCAGTATTTT. Protein sequence: CASSVGGLDTDTQYF.

This clonotype was detected many times. The genes are TRBV12-3 or TRBV12-4 and TRBJ2-1, with 7 nucleotides matching TRBD2. CDR3 length equals 14 residues. V was pared by 1 base and J by 6 bases, with 3 bases of the junction left unmatched. CDR3: CASSLEGTINEQFF. The CDR3 nucleotides are TGTGCCAGCAGTTTAGAGGGGACTATCAATGAGCAGTTCTTC.

This clonotype was found a few times. The J gene is TRBJ2-3, the V gene TRBV19, with TRBD2 matching 8 bases. The CDR3 is 14 amino acids. The V and J ends lost 3 bases and 5 bases, in that order; junction bases with no gene match: 4. From germline, CDR1 is LNHDA and CDR2 SQIVND (reference sequence). This CDR3 reads CASSILAGVDTQYF. CDR3 nucleotides: TGTGCCAGTAGTATTCTAGCGGGCGTAGATACGCAGTATTTT.

V is TRBV11-2 and J is TRBJ1-1; no reliable D call. The V and J ends lost 3 bases and 6 bases respectively, with 20 bases between them. Germline V gene lookup returns CDR1 SGHAT and CDR2 FQNNGV. The CDR3 covers 16 residues. The CDR3 is CASSFAGRTLGSEAFF. Here the CDR3 DNA reads TGTGCCAGCAGCTTCGCCGGCCGCACCTTGGGATCTGAAGCTTTCTTT.

DNA for the CDR3: TGTGCCAGCAGCCCCACCGGGGTTGGCACTGAAGCTTTCTTT. Its translation is CASSPTGVGTEAFF. The rearrangement links TRBV9 to TRBJ1-1; D remains ambiguous. CDR1 is SGDLS and CDR2 is YYNGEE in the germline V gene. The CDR3 extends over 14 amino acids. V was trimmed by 4 bases and J by 4 bases, leaving 14 bases between them.

This clonotype has a count of ten or more. The gene calls are TRBV2 and TRBJ2-4, with 7 bases lining up with TRBD2. Per the germline V gene, CDR1 is SNHLY and CDR2 is FYNNEI. The junction had 4 bases not matched to a gene; V was cut back by 1 base and J by 10 bases. This CDR3 comprises 13 residues. CDR3 amino acids: CASSEDPGGIQYF. CDR3 nucleotide sequence: TGTGCCAGCAGTGAAGACCCGGGGGGAATTCAGTACTTC.

In this sample, this clonotype turned up many times. The J gene is TRBJ2-7, the V gene TRBV20-1; D possibly uses TRBD1 or TRBD2 (6 bases each). The V and J ends lost 3 bases and 3 bases respectively, with 12 bases between them. The germline gives CDR1 DFQATT, CDR2 SNEGSKA (reference sequence). CDR3 size: 13 residues. The CDR3 nucleotides read TGCAGTGCTAGTCCTAGGGGGGTCTACGAGCAGTACTTC. This gives the protein CSASPRGVYEQYF.

The table lists this clonotype with many counts. The junction shows a germline mismatch at one end, possibly a read error. V and J are TRBV19 and TRBJ1-1; D is possibly TRBD1 (5 bases). Germline CDR1 reads LNHDA; CDR2 reads SQIVND (reference sequence). This CDR3 comprises 15 residues. The CDR3 coding sequence is TGTGCCAGTAGGACTCACCAGGGAGCGGGGGGTCGACTGCTTTTT. As protein: CASRTHQGAGGRLLF.

This clonotype was recorded only once. A read error is likely here: a far larger clone is one base away. The V call is TRBV7-2, the J call TRBJ2-2; a possible D gene is TRBD2 (5 bases). CDR1 and CDR2 (germline): SGHTA, FQGNSA. The V gene lost 6 bases and the J gene lost 6 bases, with 17 bases spanning the gap. The CDR3 covers 15 residues. This chain's CDR3 is CASSEAEGVPGELFF. The DNA for the CDR3 is TGTGCCAGCAGTGAAGCAGAGGGCGTTCCCGGGGAGCTGTTTTTT.

The table lists this clonotype with many counts. CDR3 protein: CASSQSLIGNTEAFF. The CDR3 DNA follows: TGTGCCAGCAGCCAATCTTTGATTGGGAACACTGAAGCTTTCTTT. V usage is TRBV7-9 and J usage is TRBJ1-1; no clear D gene. This CDR3 has 15 residues. The germline CDR1 and CDR2 sequences are SEHNR and FQNEAQ (reference sequence). Trimming cost V 5 bases and J 1 base, with 14 bases left between them.

This clonotype was observed at least ten times. The rearrangement links TRBV27 to TRBJ2-1; 9 nucleotides line up with TRBD2. CDR1 is MNHEY and CDR2 is SMNVEV in the germline V gene (reference sequence). V shed 5 bases and J 6 bases; nucleotides not matched to a gene: 5. CDR3 length equals 14 residues. The CDR3 here is CASSPGLAFNEQFF. As DNA, the CDR3 is TGTGCCAGCAGTCCGGGACTAGCCTTCAATGAGCAGTTCTTC.

Regarding this clonotype: Since a much larger clone is just one base distant, this may be a read error. V usage is TRBV15 and J usage is TRBJ2-1, with D possibly being TRBD2 (6 bases). CDR3 length: 15 residues. Germline V gives CDR1 LNHNV, CDR2 YYDKDF (reference sequence). The CDR3 bases are TGTGTCACCAGCAGAGATCTGACGGGGGTACGTGAGCAGTTCTTC. This codes for CVTSRDLTGVREQFF.

This clonotype came up a few times. This chain links TRBV29-1 with TRBJ1-2, with D possibly matching TRBD1 (6 bases). From germline, CDR1 is SQVTM and CDR2 ANQGSEA. The V end was cut by 4 bases, the J end by 8 bases, with 14 bases between. The CDR3 spans 12 residues. CDR3 sequence reads: CSVVGGAEGYTF. The CDR3 DNA is TGCAGCGTTGTTGGGGGCGCGGAAGGCTACACCTTC. The full variable domain, completed using reference TRBV29-1 and TRBJ1-2, is SAVISQKPSRDICQRGTSLTIQCQVDSQVTMMFWYRQQPGQSLTLIATANQGSEATYESGFVIDKFPISRPNLTFSTLTVSNMSPEDSSIYLCSVVGGAEGYTFGSGTRLTVV.

In its sample, this clonotype was seen a few times. The V call is TRBV7-8, the J call TRBJ1-2, with D possibly TRBD1 on 6 matching bases. CDR3 length: 16 amino acids. The V gene's germline CDR1 is SGHVS and CDR2 FQNEAQ. The V gene lost 4 bases and the J gene lost 5 bases, with 20 bases spanning the gap. CDR3 bases: TGTGCCAGCAGCTCCCGAGGGGGGATGTTATTTTATGGCTACACCTTC. It codes for CASSSRGGMLFYGYTF.

This clonotype has just a few counts. A much larger clone lies one base from this, so it may be a read error. This chain links TRBV7-2 with TRBJ1-5; D gene uncertain. Per the germline V gene, CDR1 is SGHTA and CDR2 is FQGNSA. The CDR3 runs to 16 residues. For the CDR3, the DNA is TGTGCCAGCAGCTTAGTCTATGGGAATAGCAGTCAGCCCCAGCATTTT. It is translated as CASSLVYGNSSQPQHF.

The table lists this clonotype with many counts. CDR3: CASSFSGGVNSPLHF. DNA for the CDR3: TGTGCCAGCAGTTTTTCGGGAGGTGTGAATTCACCCCTCCACTTT. The chain recombines TRBV27 with TRBJ1-6; D ambiguous. This CDR3 region has 15 residues. Trimming stripped 3 bases from V and 7 bases from J, with 13 bases between. CDR1 is MNHEY, CDR2 SMNVEV, per germline (reference sequence).

The CDR3 DNA reads as TGTGCCAGCAGTATGACTAGCGGCGCCGGGGAGCTGTTTTTT. Encoded protein: CASSMTSGAGELFF. V is TRBV12-3 or TRBV12-4 and J is TRBJ2-2; TRBD2 agrees at 9 bases. This CDR3 has 14 amino acids. V was pared by 5 bases and J by 6 bases, with 4 bases of the junction left unmatched.

This clonotype showed up many times. The chain recombines TRBV20-1 with TRBJ1-1; 10 bases align to TRBD1. The CDR3 spans 18 residues. V lost 3 bases, J lost 1 base, and 14 bases stayed unmatched. Germline V gene lookup returns CDR1 DFQATT and CDR2 SNEGSKA (reference sequence). CDR3 amino acids: CSARARQGASIANTEAFF. Written as DNA, the CDR3 is TGCAGTGCTAGGGCCAGACAGGGGGCTAGCATTGCGAACACTGAAGCTTTCTTT.

This clonotype has just a few counts. This sequence joins TRBV27 and TRBJ1-5; 10 bases map to TRBD1. Germline V gene lookup returns CDR1 MNHEY and CDR2 SMNVEV (reference sequence). V lost 6 bases, J lost 6 bases, and 8 bases stayed unmatched. This CDR3 has 15 residues. The CDR3 spells CASSPGTGVFQPQHF. The CDR3 DNA reads as TGTGCCAGCAGCCCCGGGACAGGGGTTTTTCAGCCCCAGCATTTT.

This clonotype was detected many times. The chain couples TRBV28 to TRBJ1-2; D is unresolved. V was pared by 3 bases and J by 0 bases, with 11 bases between. Looked up from germline, CDR1 is MDHEN and CDR2 is SYDVKM. The CDR3 covers 15 residues. CDR3: CASSLKGQSNYGYTF. The CDR3 DNA is TGTGCCAGCAGTTTGAAGGGTCAATCTAACTATGGCTACACCTTC.

This clonotype appeared many times. The chain couples TRBV7-9 to TRBJ2-3, with 8 nucleotides matching TRBD1. Germline V gives CDR1 SEHNR, CDR2 FQNEAQ (reference sequence). The CDR3 length is 17 residues. V lost 3 bases to trimming and J lost 2 bases; unmatched junction nucleotides: 10. The CDR3 sequence: CASSFDVQGDNTDTQYF. In DNA, the CDR3 is TGTGCCAGCAGCTTCGATGTACAGGGGGACAACACAGATACGCAGTATTTT.